This is a list of T cell receptor beta chains from one sample in a study of T cell responses to AZD1222 COVID-19 vaccine. Assay: immunoSEQ multiplex PCR; the TCRdb copy retains only in-frame clones and omits some. The sample holds about 85,000 clones; 70% to 90% are singletons and the top ten take 5.8%. The starting material was peripheral blood, obtained on day 0 of AZD1222 vaccination. The receptors were gathered from an adult in good health. CDR3s leave out the opening cysteine and the closing phenylalanine or tryptophan. Fields, in order: J gene, CDR3 length, V gene, CDR3 protein.

TRBJ1-1 14 TRBV28 ASSPGTWTSNTEAF
TRBJ2-7 11 TRBV6-5 ARGGDGGDEQY
TRBJ1-5 16 TRBV28 ASSSPGRRWGSNQPQH
TRBJ2-7 10 TRBV7-9 ASSPEPYEQY
TRBJ1-1 13 TRBV6-1 ASSDLGQTNTEAF
TRBJ2-3 10 TRBV7-2 ASSPRGDTQY
TRBJ1-1 11 TRBV18 ASSPPWGTEAF
TRBJ2-7 11 TRBV28 ASRVGRGYEQY
TRBJ2-5 13 TRBV18 ASSPSTGPTETQY
TRBJ2-5 11 TRBV19 ASSFNTGQTQY